This T cell receptor beta chain was sequenced during a study of blood T cell repertoires in COVID-19. The wider study: Acute-phase and convalescent COVID-19 samples originated in the United States, Italy and Spain. The cDNA or gDNA used as material had been derived from T cells, B-cell-depleted T cells, or PBMCs.

J gave up 4 bases and V 8 bases, and 5 bases lay outside the gene matches. Germline values: CDR1 SNHLY, CDR2 FYNNEI. The CDR3 loop spans 13 amino acids. As handled by the study authors: By means of reference gene primer amplification, nucleated cell counts were estimated. Profiled with immunoSEQ multiplex PCR; TCRdb holds only in-frame clones, not every one. Clone size and V and J calls were adopted from that table, with D and trimming inferred from the DNA. The table lists more than 200,000 clones, 88% of them singletons, with over 1.5% in the top ten. The genes are TRBV2 and TRBJ2-5; 9 bases align to TRBD2. The TCR was taken from a man in his 70s with acute or convalescent COVID-19. The sequencing sample was made of peripheral blood. CDR3 residues: CASLSGSLETQYF. For the CDR3, the DNA is TGTGCCAGCCTTAGCGGGAGCTTAGAGACCCAGTACTTC.